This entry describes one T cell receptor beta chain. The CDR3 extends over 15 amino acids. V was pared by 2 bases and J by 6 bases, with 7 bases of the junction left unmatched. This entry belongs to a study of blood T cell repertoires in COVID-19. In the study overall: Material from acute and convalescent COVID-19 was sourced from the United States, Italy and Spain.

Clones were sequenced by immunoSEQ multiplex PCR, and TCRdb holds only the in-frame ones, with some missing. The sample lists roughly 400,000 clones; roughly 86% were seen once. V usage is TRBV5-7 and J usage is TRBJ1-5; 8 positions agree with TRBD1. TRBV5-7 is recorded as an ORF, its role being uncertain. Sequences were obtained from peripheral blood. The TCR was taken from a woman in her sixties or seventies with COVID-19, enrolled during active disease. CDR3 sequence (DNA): TGTGCCAGCAGCTTCGGACAGGGAATGACTCAGCCCCAGCATTTT. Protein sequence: CASSFGQGMTQPQHF.